The 25 T cell receptor beta chains listed next were all sequenced from one sample in a study of blood T cells in healthy people across ages. The second PCR ran about 6 to 12 cycles with a sample-barcoded 5' primer and J-beta primers. TCRdb re-called the 5' RACE reads with MiXCR, one entry per CDR3 protein. The sample has 450,000 to 700,000 distinct CDR3 sequences, 27% seen once. The sample was blood. These TCRs come from a woman in her 70s in good health.

Of note for this clonotype: Germline and junction disagree at one end, which may indicate a read error. CDR3 DNA: TGCAGCGTTGGAGGGGGATATCAGCCCCAGCACTTT. Amino acids: CSVGGGYQPQHF. This rearrangement joins TRBV29-1 to TRBJ1-5; perhaps TRBD1 as D (6 bases). This CDR3 has 12 residues. Germline CDR1 SQVTM, CDR2 ANQGSEA.

This clonotype showed up just a few times. This chain connects TRBV20-1 to TRBJ2-7, with TRBD1 matching 12 bases. The V and J ends lost 5 bases and 2 bases, in that order; junction bases with no gene match: 4. The germline CDR1 and CDR2 sequences are DFQATT and SNEGSKA (reference sequence). The CDR3 runs to 14 residues. Here the CDR3 DNA reads TGCAGTGCTGAGGGACAGGGGGCCCCCTACGAGCAGTACTTC. Encoded protein: CSAEGQGAPYEQYF.

This clonotype was observed a few times. V gene TRBV6-2 or TRBV6-3 combines with J gene TRBJ2-5, with 7 bases matching TRBD2. The DNA end is more similar to TRBJ2-1, so the J call may be wrong. The CDR3 is 15 residues long. Germline lookup yields CDR1 MNHEY and CDR2 SVGEGT. CDR3 coding DNA: TGTGCCAGCAGTTACTTCTTTGGGACTAAAAATGAGCAGTTCTTC. As protein: CASSYFFGTKNEQFF.

Regarding this clonotype: This CDR3 fails to terminate in the conserved phenylalanine or tryptophan, so it likely reflects a read error. Because the CDR3's place on the DNA is in doubt, the DNA is left out and the CDR3 is given as listed by TCRdb. This chain's CDR3 is CASRPIANEEFS. This rearrangement joins TRBV12-3 or TRBV12-4 to TRBJ2-1. The CDR3 is 12 residues long, ends included.

DNA for the CDR3: TGTGCCGAGGATAGCGGGGCTTCTAGCTCCTACAATGAGCAGTTCTTC. It encodes CAEDSGASSSYNEQFF. The rearrangement links TRBV7-9 to TRBJ2-1; 8 bases are a match to TRBD2. Germline-derived CDR1 and CDR2 are SEHNR and FQNEAQ (reference sequence). J gave up 0 bases and V 11 bases, and 12 bases lay outside the gene matches. CDR3 length: 16 amino acids.

The V and J genes are TRBV6-2 or TRBV6-3 and TRBJ2-5, with 7 bases lining up with TRBD2. TRBJ2-1 explains the end of the DNA better; the J call may be wrong. Per germline, CDR1 MNHEY and CDR2 SVGEGT. The CDR3 sequence is 15 residues long. CDR3 residues: CASSPLARSYNEQFF. As DNA, the CDR3 is TGTGCCAGCAGTCCACTAGCGAGGTCATACAATGAGCAGTTCTTC.

The V call is TRBV9, the J call TRBJ2-5; 10 bases map to TRBD1. The ends lost 1 base at V and 4 bases at J; junction bases unmatched: 4. Germline V CDR1 and CDR2: SGDLS, YYNGEE. This CDR3 has 15 residues. The CDR3 reads CASSVLTGGVETQYF. DNA of the CDR3: TGTGCCAGCAGCGTACTGACAGGGGGCGTAGAGACCCAGTACTTC.

This clonotype was observed a handful of times. The gene calls are TRBV5-1 and TRBJ2-5; 7 bases are shared with TRBD2. The germline CDR1 and CDR2 sequences are SGHRS and YFSETQ. This CDR3 region has 17 residues. V was clipped by 4 bases and J by 0 bases; unmatched bases: 12. CDR3 loop: CASSQIVGGINQETQYF. In DNA form, the CDR3 reads TGCGCCAGCAGCCAAATCGTCGGGGGGATAAACCAAGAGACCCAGTACTTC.

This clonotype was seen a few times. The chain's CDR3 is CASSPFQGFNTEAFF. The CDR3 nucleotides are TGCGCCAGCAGCCCATTCCAGGGGTTCAACACTGAAGCTTTCTTT. The chain joins TRBV5-1 to TRBJ1-1; possibly TRBD1 for D (6 bases). The CDR3 is made up of 15 amino acids. Deletions cut 4 bases from V and 2 bases from J, with 15 bases between. The germline V gene encodes CDR1 SGHRS and CDR2 YFSETQ.

The chain joins TRBV10-3 to TRBJ1-3; a weak D match, TRBD1 (5 bases). This CDR3 is 16 amino acids long. Germline lookup yields CDR1 ENHRY and CDR2 SYGVKD. V was trimmed by 2 bases and J by 2 bases, leaving 13 bases between them. The CDR3 spells CAISEPYRGAGNTIYF. For the CDR3, the DNA is TGTGCCATCAGTGAGCCTTATAGGGGCGCTGGAAACACCATATATTTT.

The chain links TRBV3-1 to TRBJ1-4; 7 bases agree with TRBD1. This CDR3 comprises 13 residues. Germline lookup yields CDR1 LGHDT and CDR2 YNNKEL (reference sequence). J gave up 8 bases and V 3 bases, and 3 bases lay outside the gene matches. The CDR3 DNA sequence: TGTGCCAGCAGCCACGGAGGGGGCGAAAAACTGTTTTTT. Translation gives CASSHGGGEKLFF.

The chain employs TRBV25-1 and TRBJ1-4; no clear D gene. CDR3 length: 14 residues. Trimming took off 3 bases at V and 3 bases at J, with 8 bases between the two ends. Germline V gene data show CDR1 as MGHDK and CDR2 as SYGVNS. The CDR3 spells CASSEAASNEKLFF. For the CDR3, the DNA is TGTGCCAGCAGTGAGGCAGCCTCTAATGAAAAACTGTTTTTT. Variable domain in full (rest from reference TRBV25-1 and TRBJ1-4): EADIYQTPRYLVIGTGKKITLECSQTMGHDKMYWYQQDPGMELHLIHYSYGVNSTEKGDLSSESTVSRIRTEHFPLTLESARPSHTSQYLCASSEAASNEKLFFGSGTQLSVL.

This clonotype was counted only a few times. The rearrangement uses TRBV9 and TRBJ2-7, with 9 nucleotides matching TRBD1. The trim removed 4 bases at V and 3 bases at J, leaving 8 bases unmatched. Germline loops: CDR1 SGDLS, CDR2 YYNGEE. The CDR3 consists of 15 residues. CDR3 sequence: CASSKSGTGNYEQYF. Here the CDR3 DNA reads TGTGCCAGCAGCAAATCCGGGACAGGGAACTACGAGCAGTACTTC.

V and J are TRBV7-2 and TRBJ2-1, with a weak D call TRBD1 (5 bases). The CDR3 is made up of 17 amino acids. CDR1 and CDR2 from the germline V gene are SGHTA and FQGNSA. Trimming cost V 5 bases and J 0 bases, with 17 bases left between them. The CDR3 spells CASSPYWGSSSYNEQFF. The CDR3 bases are TGTGCCAGCAGCCCGTACTGGGGCTCAAGCTCCTACAATGAGCAGTTCTTC.

This clonotype appeared a few times. A junction boundary mismatches the germline segment, possibly from a read error. V usage is TRBV6-5 and J usage is TRBJ2-5, with D unclear. This CDR3 is built from 16 residues. Per germline, CDR1 MNHEY and CDR2 SVGAGI. DNA of the CDR3: TGTGCCAGCAGTTACTCGGGTACGCGTTCGCAAGGGACCCAGTACTTC. As protein: CASSYSGTRSQGTQYF.

On this clonotype: The junction departs from the called germline gene at one end, perhaps through a read error. V gene TRBV7-8 combines with J gene TRBJ1-4; 7 bases map to TRBD1. CDR1 and CDR2 (germline): SGHVS, FQNEAQ. The CDR3 totals 18 residues. DNA for the CDR3: TGTGCCAGCAGCCCGCGACAGGGTTGGGAAGCAGCTAATGGAAAACTGTTTTTT. This sequence encodes CASSPRQGWEAANGKLFF.

The CDR3 is CASSQGYNGFSGNTIYF. The DNA for the CDR3 is TGTGCCAGCAGCCAAGGATATAACGGTTTCTCTGGAAACACCATATATTTT. The gene calls are TRBV3-1 and TRBJ1-3; no clear D. V gave up 1 base and J gave up 0 bases, with 13 bases separating them. Looked up from germline, CDR1 is LGHDT and CDR2 is YNNKEL (reference sequence). The CDR3 totals 17 residues.

This clonotype was detected only a few times. The CDR3 DNA reads as TGCAGTGCTAGAGCCCCCCGCCAGCCCAACTATGGCTACACCTTC. This sequence encodes CSARAPRQPNYGYTF. The chain is built from TRBV20-1 and TRBJ1-2; D is undetermined. V lost 1 base and J 2 bases, leaving 14 bases between the germline ends. This CDR3 region has 15 residues. Germline V lookup: CDR1 DFQATT, CDR2 SNEGSKA (reference sequence).

This chain connects TRBV14 to TRBJ2-1, with 10 bases identical to TRBD1. Judging by the DNA end, TRBJ2-5 fits better; the J call may be wrong. The CDR3 length is 15 residues. The V gene's germline CDR1 is SGHDN and CDR2 FVKESK. The CDR3 is CASSLRGGQGFPQYF. CDR3 in DNA: TGTGCCAGCAGCTTACGAGGGGGACAGGGGTTTCCCCAGTACTTC.

The V gene is TRBV6-5, the J gene TRBJ1-2; D unresolved. This CDR3 is built from 15 residues. Per the germline V gene, CDR1 is MNHEY and CDR2 is SVGAGI. Trimming removed 0 bases from V and 4 bases from J, with 12 bases in between. The CDR3 nucleotides read TGTGCCAGCAGTTACTCCTCGGTAGGGAGCTATGGCTACACCTTC. It codes for CASSYSSVGSYGYTF.

The CDR3 DNA sequence: TGCGCCAGCAGCTTGATGGCGGGAGGAGGGACAGATACGCAGTATTTT. This gives the protein CASSLMAGGGTDTQYF. The chain combines TRBV5-1 with TRBJ2-3, with TRBD2 matching over 8 bases. CDR3 length equals 16 residues. From germline, CDR1 is SGHRS and CDR2 YFSETQ. The J segment lost 3 bases and the V segment lost 1 base, leaving 7 bases of the junction unmatched. The whole variable domain, filled in from reference TRBV5-1 and TRBJ2-3, reads KAGVTQTPRYLIKTRGQQVTLSCSPISGHRSVSWYQQTPGQGLQFLFEYFSETQRNKGNFPGRFSGRQFSNSRSEMNVSTLELGDSALYLCASSLMAGGGTDTQYFGPGTRLTVL.

The V call is TRBV12-3 or TRBV12-4, the J call TRBJ2-7; TRBD1 aligns across 9 bases. V trimming: 5 bases; J trimming: 3 bases; junction bases outside the gene matches: 5. This CDR3 region has 14 residues. The CDR3 protein is CASSTPGQGYEQYF. As DNA, the CDR3 is TGTGCCAGCAGTACGCCGGGACAGGGCTACGAGCAGTACTTC.

This clonotype was seen more than once but under ten times. CDR3 loop: CASSYRVRGVQYF. The CDR3 DNA sequence: TGTGCCAGCAGTTACAGGGTCCGTGGGGTCCAGTACTTC. The rearrangement uses TRBV6-5 and TRBJ2-5; D not resolved. The CDR3 contains 13 residues. With 2 bases removed from V and 10 bases from J, the gap between germline ends came to 14 bases. Germline V gene data show CDR1 as MNHEY and CDR2 as SVGAGI.

This clonotype was detected only a few times. The CDR3 region is CASSQARGANNYGYTF. CDR3 DNA: TGTGCCAGCAGCCAAGCCCGGGGGGCTAATAACTATGGCTACACCTTC. The chain joins TRBV4-2 to TRBJ1-2; D may be TRBD1 (6 bases). The CDR3 is 16 amino acids. The germline V and J ends were trimmed by 1 base and 1 base, with 13 bases remaining between them. Per germline, CDR1 LGHNA and CDR2 YNFKEQ.

The chain uses TRBV20-1 and TRBJ2-5; a weak D match, TRBD1 (5 bases). The CDR3 sequence is 14 residues long. Germline V gene lookup returns CDR1 DFQATT and CDR2 SNEGSKA (reference sequence). Trimming took off 0 bases at V and 1 base at J, with 9 bases between the two ends. The CDR3 DNA sequence: TGCAGTGCTAGAGATGCGCAGGGCCAAGAGACCCAGTACTTC. Its protein product is CSARDAQGQETQYF.